One sample yielded the 3 T cell receptor beta chains listed below, sequenced in a study of persistence of HIV-infected CD4 T cells. This was the immunoSEQ version 4 assay in survey mode. The method was immunoSEQ multiplex PCR; TCRdb's version includes in-frame clones alone and lacks a portion of them. The table includes more than 45,000 clones, about four fifths detected once. Stimulation used around 10 ug/mL lysate from CMV-infected fibroblasts. Memory cells lacking CD40L and CD69 with high CD45RO were sorted. No antigen has been identified for these receptors. The sequences come from CD4+ T cells sorted from PBMCs after approximately 20-hour stimulation, collected from a patient who received antiretroviral therapy. All receptors derive from an adult man with HIV who was CMV-seropositive.

The V gene is TRBV27, the J gene TRBJ1-1; TRBD1 aligns across 11 bases. J gave up 0 bases and V 4 bases, and 7 bases lay outside the gene matches. CDR3 length: 17 amino acids. Germline V CDR1 and CDR2: MNHEY, SMNVEV (reference sequence). CDR3 region: CASSYTGTGGMNTEAFF. In DNA, the CDR3 is TGTGCCAGCAGTTATACGGGGACAGGGGGAATGAACACTGAAGCTTTCTTT.

The chain links TRBV4-3 to TRBJ2-1; D perhaps matches TRBD2 (5 bases). CDR1 and CDR2 (germline): LGHNA, YSLEER. The CDR3 is 17 residues long. With 5 bases removed from V and 6 bases from J, the gap between germline ends came to 23 bases. The CDR3 region is CASSSNVGSLLGNEQFF. Written as DNA, the CDR3 is TGCGCCAGCAGCTCGAATGTAGGGAGCCTATTGGGCAATGAGCAGTTCTTC.

This chain joins TRBV6-5 and TRBJ1-5; 8 bases match TRBD1. V shed 6 bases and J 5 bases; nucleotides not matched to a gene: 6. The CDR3 covers 14 residues. Germline V lookup: CDR1 MNHEY, CDR2 SVGAGI. The CDR3 DNA is TGTGCCAGCAGCTCACAGGGGGAGGATCAGCCCCAGCATTTT. It codes for CASSSQGEDQPQHF.